The entry below gives a single TCR beta chain sequence along with its context. Its cognate antigen is unknown. CD8 cells regarded as naive lacked CD45RO, were positively chosen for CCR7, and omitted terminally differentiated effector memory CD45RA+ cells. The V end was cut by 0 bases, the J end by 5 bases, with 11 bases between. The CDR3 is 14 residues long. Per the germline V gene, CDR1 is WNHNN and CDR2 is SYGVQD (reference sequence). This sample was taken from a study of shared clonotypes between healthy human individuals. Study results and caveats: With a handful of donors compared, roughly 4.9% of naive CD4 clonotypes were shared.

TCRdb keeps only in-frame clones here, not all; method: immunoSEQ multiplex PCR. Of more than 2 million clones listed, approximately 95% are singletons. The clonotype comes from a man younger than 35 in good health. The sample was naive CD8+ T cells sorted from blood. The chain couples TRBV10-1 to TRBJ2-7; D not certain. The CDR3 sequence: CASSESGYGDEQYF. The CDR3 DNA sequence: TGCGCCAGCAGTGAGTCAGGTTATGGGGACGAGCAGTACTTC.